This record concerns one TCR beta chain sequence. This CDR3 has 14 amino acids. Germline V CDR1 and CDR2: ENHRY, SYGVKD. Unmatched junction bases numbered 8, after V lost 6 bases and J lost 5 bases. This sample is part of a study of cytomegalovirus exposure and HLA in healthy donors. 60 Vbeta and 13 Jbeta primers were used in PCR. Measured with immunoSEQ multiplex PCR; TCRdb has only the in-frame clones, and not every one. The sample carries more than 100,000 clones, 80% recorded once. The chain has TRBV10-3 and TRBJ2-7; 9 bases are shared with TRBD1. The receptor comes from a man under 40 in good health and CMV-seronegative. Sequencing used PBMCs. CDR3 sequence (DNA): TGTGCCATCAGACTGACAGGGGGGGAAAACGAGCAGTACTTC. This gives the protein CAIRLTGGENEQYF.